The sequence of this TCR beta chain was determined in a study of CD8+ T cells in alopecia areata. Four to six patients had their CD4+ cells sorted into CD25+CD127- cells. The ends were cut back, 7 bases at V and 5 bases at J, with 20 bases in the middle. The CDR3 sequence is 14 residues long. Germline CDR1 reads SQVTM; CDR2 reads ANQGSEA. RNA was isolated and reverse transcribed to cDNA, the sequencing template. This table comes from immunoSEQ multiplex PCR, and its TCRdb copy is limited to in-frame clones, with some not included. The sample has 35,000 or so clones, over 50% seen once; the top ten hold more than 1.5%. As regards this clone: What it binds is not known.

General study points: Besides other cells, scalp samples also yield sequences of resident alphabeta T cells from normal skin. Scalp lesions, especially in alopecia totalis/universalis, had higher clonality than normal scalp.

The origin of this receptor is a human donor with alopecia areata. The rearrangement links TRBV29-1 to TRBJ1-1, with D possibly being TRBD1 (5 bases). The sequenced sample was CD4+ Tregs sorted from blood. The CDR3 reads CSAGTGYGRTEAFF. DNA of the CDR3: TGCAGCGCTGGGACTGGGTACGGGAGGACTGAAGCTTTCTTT.